The source of this TCR beta chain is a study of blood T cell repertoires in COVID-19. This CDR3 has 15 amino acids. The repertoire was sequenced with immunoSEQ multiplex PCR; TCRdb's copy has only in-frame clones and lacks some. The table lists roughly 240,000 clones, approximately 84% of them singletons. The TCR was taken from a woman of 80 years or more with acute or convalescent COVID-19. V and J are TRBV21-1 and TRBJ1-5; the table calls TRBD1, which could not be checked here. TRBV21-1 is a recognized pseudogene. Sample: peripheral blood. The CDR3 nucleotides read TGTGCCAGCGGGAATGACAGGGGCCATAATCAGCCCCAGCATTTT. Encoded protein: CASGNDRGHNQPQHF.